This TCR beta chain was recovered during a study of cytomegalovirus exposure and HLA in healthy donors. From germline, CDR1 is SNHLY and CDR2 FYNNEI. CDR3 length equals 17 residues. After removal of 4 bases from V and 3 bases from J, the junction contained 11 bases not matched to a gene. Researchers ran the PCR with 60 Vbeta and 13 Jbeta primers. In the original processing: A later analysis counted 80 million or so unique TCR beta chains, some 11 million shared. Sequencing was performed with immunoSEQ multiplex PCR; in TCRdb, only in-frame clones are kept and a portion is missing. V, J and clone size are those of that table, while D and trimming were read from the DNA. The sample gives 55,000 to 75,000 clones, about three quarters of which show up once; about 7.4% is in the top ten.

The TCR sequence derives from a woman aged 25 to 39 in good health and CMV-seropositive. The chain is built from TRBV2 and TRBJ2-3, with TRBD1 matching 9 bases. The sample taken for sequencing was PBMCs. Written as DNA, the CDR3 is TGTGCCAGCAGTGGACAGGGGGGGAGCTTTTGGACAGATACGCAGTATTTT. Its translation: CASSGQGGSFWTDTQYF.